What follows describes a single T cell receptor (beta chain). What it recognizes is unknown. These data are taken from a study of Siglec-9 on CD8 T cells in melanoma. Points from the study as a whole: In melanoma tumors, a Siglec-9-marked effector memory CD8+ subset reportedly appeared to accumulate.

The CDR3 length is 13 residues. V was cut by 3 bases and J by 0 bases, with 5 bases left in between. Germline CDR1 and CDR2: SGHNT and YENEEA. Profiled with immunoSEQ multiplex PCR; TCRdb holds only in-frame clones, not every one. The data hold 30,000 to 45,000 clones, with approximately 84% observed a single time. Sample: Siglec-9- CD8+ T cells sorted from blood. The receptor's source is a human donor in good health. The chain has TRBV11-3 and TRBJ1-1, with D unresolved. CDR3 loop: CASSFALNTEAFF. DNA for the CDR3: TGTGCCAGCAGCTTTGCGCTGAACACTGAAGCTTTCTTT.